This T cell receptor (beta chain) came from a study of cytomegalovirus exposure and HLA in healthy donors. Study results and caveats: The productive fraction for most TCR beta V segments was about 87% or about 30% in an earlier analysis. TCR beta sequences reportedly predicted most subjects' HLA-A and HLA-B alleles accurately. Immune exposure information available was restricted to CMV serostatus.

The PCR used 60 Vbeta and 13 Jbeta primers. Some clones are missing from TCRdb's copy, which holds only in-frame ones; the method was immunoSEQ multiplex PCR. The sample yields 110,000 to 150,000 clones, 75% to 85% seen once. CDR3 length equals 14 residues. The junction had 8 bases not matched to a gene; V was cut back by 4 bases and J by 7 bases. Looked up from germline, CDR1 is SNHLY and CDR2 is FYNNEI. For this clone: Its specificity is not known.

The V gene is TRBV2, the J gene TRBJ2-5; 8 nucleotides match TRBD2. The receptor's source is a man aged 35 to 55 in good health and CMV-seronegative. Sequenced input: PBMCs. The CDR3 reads CASSGVIGRGTQYF. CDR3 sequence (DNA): TGTGCCAGCAGTGGTGTGATCGGGAGGGGGACCCAGTACTTC. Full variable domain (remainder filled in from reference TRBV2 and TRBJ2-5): EPEVTQTPSHQVTQMGQEVILRCVPISNHLYFYWYRQILGQKVEFLVSFYNNEISEKSEIFDDQFSVERPDGSNFTLKIRSTKLEDSAMYFCASSGVIGRGTQYFGPGTRLLVL.